One and the same sample provided the 13 T cell receptor beta chains below, sequenced in a study of blood T cell repertoires in COVID-19. Repertoires were generated with immunoSEQ multiplex PCR, while TCRdb's copy carries only in-frame clones and drops some. Of over 60,000 clones in the sample, roughly 84% were seen once. Specimen: peripheral blood. These receptors originate from a human donor in a cohort sampled during active COVID-19.

The chain recombines TRBV24-1 with TRBJ1-6, with D hard to call. The germline V gene has CDR1 KGHDR and CDR2 SFDVKD. V lost 5 bases and J lost 4, with 5 bases in between. The CDR3 spans 13 residues. CDR3 region: CATSGQYNSPLHF. The CDR3 nucleotides are TGTGCCACCAGTGGTCAGTATAATTCACCCCTCCACTTT.

The chain uses TRBV27 and TRBJ1-1, with 7 nucleotides matching TRBD1. Losses at the gene ends were 5 bases for V and 6 bases for J; bases not matched to a gene: 9. CDR1 and CDR2 from the germline V gene are MNHEY and SMNVEV (reference sequence). This CDR3 comprises 14 residues. CDR3 loop: CASSPQGPEAEAFF. CDR3 bases: TGTGCCAGCAGTCCACAGGGGCCGGAGGCTGAAGCTTTCTTT.

The CDR3 is CAISPGGARPDTQYF. CDR3 nucleotides: TGTGCCATCAGTCCCGGGGGGGCCCGGCCAGATACGCAGTATTTT. The V and J genes are TRBV10-3 and TRBJ2-3; the match to TRBD2 covers 8 bases. With 5 bases clipped from V and 4 bases from J, the junction kept 8 bases outside the gene matches. The V gene's germline CDR1 is ENHRY and CDR2 SYGVKD. The CDR3 extends over 15 amino acids.

The V and J genes are TRBV5-1 and TRBJ1-2, with 7 positions matching TRBD1. Trimming at V came to 3 bases and at J to 7 bases, leaving 9 bases not matched to a gene. The CDR3 consists of 14 residues. From germline, CDR1 is SGHRS and CDR2 YFSETQ. The CDR3 nucleotides are TGCGCCAGCAGCTCGTTACAGGGGAGCGGTGGCTACACCTTC. As protein: CASSSLQGSGGYTF.

The V and J genes are TRBV2 and TRBJ2-1; D remains ambiguous. Germline CDR1 SNHLY, CDR2 FYNNEI. The CDR3 loop spans 12 amino acids. V was shortened by 10 bases and J by 5 bases, with 12 bases between the two germline ends. CDR3 amino acids: CATQAPNNEQFF. The CDR3 DNA reads as TGTGCCACCCAGGCGCCTAACAATGAGCAGTTCTTC. The whole variable domain, remainder taken from reference TRBV2 and TRBJ2-1, is EPEVTQTPSHQVTQMGQEVILRCVPISNHLYFYWYRQILGQKVEFLVSFYNNEISEKSEIFDDQFSVERPDGSNFTLKIRSTKLEDSAMYFCATQAPNNEQFFGPGTRLTVL.

The chain uses TRBV6-1 and TRBJ1-4; no firm D call. The germline CDR1 and CDR2 sequences are MNHNS and SASEGT. CDR3 length: 17 residues. With 3 bases removed from V and 0 bases from J, the gap between germline ends came to 14 bases. The CDR3 sequence is CASSDLRNLATNEKLFF. The CDR3 region has the DNA TGTGCCAGCAGTGATCTCAGGAATCTCGCAACTAATGAAAAACTGTTTTTT.

V and J are TRBV18 and TRBJ1-3, with 8 bases lining up with TRBD1. Trimming removed 5 bases from V and 0 bases from J; junction bases left unmatched: 9. The CDR3 totals 17 residues. Germline V gene data show CDR1 as KGHSH and CDR2 as LQKENI. CDR3 sequence: CASSVSRDRNSGNTIYF. DNA for the CDR3: TGTGCCAGCTCAGTGAGCCGGGACAGGAACTCTGGAAACACCATATATTTT.

The V call is TRBV5-4, the J call TRBJ1-1; D is perhaps TRBD1 (5 bases). The V and J ends lost 4 bases and 0 bases respectively, with 13 bases between them. CDR1 and CDR2 from the germline V gene are SGHNT and YYREEE (reference sequence). This CDR3 region has 15 residues. Here the CDR3 reads CASSGGGILNTEAFF. In DNA form, the CDR3 reads TGTGCCAGCAGCGGGGGAGGCATTCTGAACACTGAAGCTTTCTTT.

In nucleotides, the CDR3 is TGCAGTGGGGGCTTGAAAGATACGCAGTATTTT. Its translation is CSGGLKDTQYF. V is TRBV20-1 and J is TRBJ2-3; possible D gene TRBD1, 5 bases. The CDR3 runs to 11 residues. Deletions cut 7 bases from V and 5 bases from J, with 10 bases between. Germline loops: CDR1 DFQATT, CDR2 SNEGSKA (reference sequence).

The genes are TRBV5-1 and TRBJ2-3, with TRBD2 matching 11 bases. This CDR3 contains 19 residues. J was trimmed by 4 bases and V by 4 bases; bases with no gene match: 17. The germline V gene has CDR1 SGHRS and CDR2 YFSETQ. CDR3 coding DNA: TGCGCCAGCAGCAGGCTAGCGGGGGGTACTTCGGAACGGTCAGATACGCAGTATTTT. It codes for CASSRLAGGTSERSDTQYF.

The genes are TRBV7-2 and TRBJ2-7, with 11 bases matching TRBD1. The V segment lost 3 bases and the J segment 6 bases; nucleotides outside the gene matches: 4. CDR3 length: 14 amino acids. Germline V gene lookup returns CDR1 SGHTA and CDR2 FQGNSA. The CDR3: CASSFGQGASEQYF. CDR3 nucleotides: TGTGCCAGCAGCTTCGGACAGGGGGCATCCGAGCAGTACTTC.

The chain combines TRBV6-6 with TRBJ1-2; perhaps TRBD1 as D (5 bases). The germline CDR1 and CDR2 sequences are MNHNY and SVGAGI (reference sequence). The V and J ends lost 6 bases and 8 bases respectively, with 16 bases between them. This CDR3 is 13 amino acids long. The CDR3 DNA follows: TGTGCCAGCAGCCATGACAGACCCAGCGGCTACACCTTC. It specifies CASSHDRPSGYTF.

This clone was seen once. The chain joins TRBV5-1 to TRBJ1-2; D unclear. The CDR3 loop spans 14 amino acids. Germline V gene lookup returns CDR1 SGHRS and CDR2 YFSETQ. Trimming stripped 4 bases from V and 3 bases from J, with 13 bases between. The CDR3 DNA sequence: TGCGCCAGCAGCCACAGTAACGGGGACTATGGCTACACCTTC. Encoded protein: CASSHSNGDYGYTF.